The entry that follows covers one T cell receptor beta chain sequence. Original processing methods: Quantification of nucleated cells was approximated via reference gene primer amplification. Profiled with immunoSEQ multiplex PCR; TCRdb holds only in-frame clones, not every one. Clonal size and the V and J genes are those of that table, whereas D and trimming came from the DNA. The data show tens of thousands of clones, approximately 92% seen once. Germline-derived CDR1 and CDR2 are SSHAT and FNYEAQ (reference sequence). CDR3 length: 15 residues. V lost 3 bases to trimming and J lost 6 bases, with 16 bases between them. This sample stems from a study of blood T cell repertoires in COVID-19. Study at large: Some COVID-19 samples were acute and others convalescent; all came from the United States, Italy and Spain. T cells, B-cell-depleted T cells, or PBMCs provided the cDNA or gDNA that served as material.

The clonotype originates from a man of 80 years or more with acute or convalescent COVID-19. Sequenced: peripheral blood. The chain is built from TRBV7-7 and TRBJ2-3, with D tentatively TRBD2 (6 bases). The CDR3 nucleotides are TGTGCCAGCAGCTTGGGGCTAGCGAGGACGGATACGCAGTATTTT. This translates into CASSLGLARTDTQYF. Drawing the rest from reference TRBV7-7 and TRBJ2-3, the complete variable domain is GAGVSQSPRYKVTKRGQDVTLRCDPISSHATLYWYQQALGQGPEFLTYFNYEAQPDKSGLPSDRFSAERPEGSISTLTIQRTEQRDSAMYRCASSLGLARTDTQYFGPGTRLTVL.